Listed below are T cell receptor beta chains from one sample, sequenced in a study of post-analysis software for immune sequencing data. TCRdb ran MiXCR on the PCR reads and lists one entry per CDR3 protein. The sample contains about 680,000 distinct CDR3 sequences, approximately 59% of which appear only once. The sample taken for sequencing was blood. The receptors come from a girl under 10 years old with multiple sclerosis. Both conserved end residues are part of each CDR3. D genes are given only for firm matches. Part of the rows lack a size; the others show once, few, many or a class for expanded clones.

>TRBV5-1|TRBD1|NA|TRBJ2-7|15
CASSPTSTGSDEQYF
TGCGCCAGCAGCCCAACATCGACAGGGAGCGACGAGCAGTACTTC
>TRBV7-3|NA|NA|TRBJ2-5|13
CASSPPSLETQYF
TGTGCCAGCAGCCCCCCGAGTCTGGAGACCCAGTACTTC
>TRBV3-1|NA|NA|TRBJ2-1|14
CAGSRATTGNEQFF
TGTGCCGGCAGCCGGGCAACGACTGGCAATGAGCAGTTCTTC
>TRBV21-1|NA|NA|TRBJ2-7|18
CASSKDHPGTGGGCEQYF
TGTGCCAGCAGCAAAGACCATCCCGGGACAGGAGGCGGGTGCGAGCAGTACTTC
>TRBV7-2|TRBD1|NA|TRBJ2-3|14
CASSRGQPTDTQYF
TGTGCCAGCAGCCGGGGACAGCCCACAGATACGCAGTATTTT
>TRBV15|NA|NA|TRBJ2-1|16
CATSDRRGDTYNEQFF
TGTGCCACCAGTGATCGACGGGGGGACACCTACAATGAGCAGTTCTTC
>TRBV6-7|TRBD2|NA|TRBJ2-3|19
CASSYSRHQRGHGTDTQYF
TGTGCCAGCAGTTACTCTCGCCACCAGCGGGGGCATGGCACAGATACGCAGTATTTT
>TRBV4-3|NA|NA|TRBJ2-6|16
CASSARGGSGANVLTF
TGCGCCAGCAGCGCCCGTGGAGGCTCTGGGGCCAACGTCCTGACTTTC
>TRBV20-1|NA|NA|TRBJ2-3|13
CSAFKASTDTQYF
TGCAGTGCATTTAAAGCTAGCACAGATACGCAGTATTTT
>TRBV12-3/TRBV12-4|NA|NA|TRBJ2-1|14
CASSLAGEDNEQFF
TGTGCCAGCAGTTTAGCGGGAGAGGACAATGAGCAGTTCTTC
>TRBV7-2|NA|NA|TRBJ2-7|17
CASSLDLGANSYNEQYF
TGTGCCAGCAGCTTAGATTTGGGGGCTAACTCCTACAATGAGCAGTACTTC
>TRBV5-1|TRBD1|few|TRBJ2-7|13
CASSRQGTYEQYF
TGCGCCAGCAGCAGACAGGGCACCTACGAGCAGTACTTC
>TRBV11-2|TRBD1|NA|TRBJ1-4|15
CASSQGQGGNEKLFF
TGTGCCAGCAGCCAAGGCCAGGGGGGAAATGAAAAACTGTTTTTT
>TRBV5-1|NA|NA|TRBJ2-7|13
CVSSLKGSYEQYF
TGCGTCAGCAGCTTGAAGGGCAGCTACGAGCAGTACTTC
>TRBV7-9|TRBD1|NA|TRBJ2-5|16
CASSWAGTGFQETQYF
TGTGCCAGCAGCTGGGCCGGGACAGGGTTTCAAGAGACCCAGTACTTC
>TRBV11-2|TRBD2|few|TRBJ2-1|15
CASSLVAGVYNEQFF
TGTGCCAGCAGCTTAGTAGCGGGGGTTTACAATGAGCAGTTCTTC
>TRBV5-6|NA|few|TRBJ2-7|16
CASSSGREALYYEQYF
TGTGCCAGCAGCTCGGGCAGGGAGGCCCTTTACTACGAGCAGTACTTC
>TRBV7-2|NA|NA|TRBJ1-6|13
CASSLTAGAPLHF
TGTGCCAGCAGCTTAACCGCGGGGGCGCCCCTCCACTTT
>TRBV6-5|TRBD2|NA|TRBJ2-7|15
CASRPGLAGAAEQYF
TGTGCCAGCAGACCGGGACTAGCGGGGGCGGCCGAGCAGTACTTC
>TRBV12-3/TRBV12-4|NA|NA|TRBJ2-5|13
CATSLGGRETQYF
TGTGCCACATCCCTTGGGGGACGAGAGACCCAGTACTTC
>TRBV7-3|TRBD1|NA|TRBJ2-1|14
CASSIGRGPNEQFF
TGTGCCAGCAGCATCGGAAGGGGGCCCAATGAGCAGTTCTTC
>TRBV7-2|TRBD2|NA|TRBJ2-3|14
CASSTGTSGVAQYF
TGTGCCAGCAGCACCGGGACTAGCGGGGTCGCGCAGTATTTT
>TRBV7-2|NA|NA|TRBJ2-2|17
CASSLRSPGPLAGELFF
TGTGCCAGCAGCCTTAGGAGCCCCGGGCCCCTGGCCGGGGAGCTGTTTTTT
>TRBV6-6|TRBD2|few|TRBJ2-3|17
CASSPHLAGANTDTQYF
TGTGCCAGCAGTCCCCACCTAGCGGGGGCAAACACAGATACGCAGTATTTT
>TRBV5-1|TRBD2|NA|TRBJ2-1|15
CASSFSSGAHNEQFF
TGCGCCAGCAGCTTTTCTAGCGGGGCCCACAATGAGCAGTTCTTC
>TRBV12-3/TRBV12-4|NA|NA|TRBJ2-1|14
CASSFSAGLNEQFF
TGTGCCAGCAGTTTCTCGGCGGGCCTAAATGAGCAGTTCTTC
>TRBV11-2|TRBD1|once|TRBJ2-5|19
CASSLVRAGTGGKEETQYF
TGTGCCAGCAGCTTAGTTCGGGCCGGGACAGGGGGGAAAGAAGAGACCCAGTACTTC
>TRBV12-3/TRBV12-4|NA|NA|TRBJ2-3|12
CASSPGIGTQYF
TGTGCCAGCAGCCCGGGTATAGGTACGCAGTATTTT
>TRBV12-3/TRBV12-4|NA|few|TRBJ2-5|13
CASSSRGRETQYF
TGTGCCAGCAGTTCCCGAGGGAGAGAGACCCAGTACTTC
>TRBV7-9|NA|NA|TRBJ2-1|14
CASSLRDTSNEQFF
TGTGCCAGCAGCTTACGGGACACCTCCAATGAGCAGTTCTTC
>TRBV12-3/TRBV12-4|TRBD1|once|TRBJ1-2|16
CASSLRDRGRVYGYTF
TGTGCCAGCAGTTTAAGGGACAGGGGGCGAGTCTATGGCTACACCTTC
>TRBV5-1|TRBD1|NA|TRBJ2-1|17
CASSFRSGTGRANEQFF
TGCGCCAGCAGTTTTAGATCCGGGACAGGGAGGGCTAATGAGCAGTTCTTC
>TRBV7-8|NA|few|TRBJ2-7|15
CASSLEAGASYEQYF
TGTGCCAGCAGCTTAGAGGCAGGGGCCTCCTACGAGCAGTACTTC
>TRBV2|NA|NA|TRBJ2-4|14
CASSEAPRGNIQYF
TGTGCCAGCAGTGAAGCGCCACGGGGAAACATTCAGTACTTC
>TRBV21-1|NA|NA|TRBJ2-1|14
CASGYPGPSNEQFF
TGTGCCAGCGGTTACCCGGGACCCTCCAATGAGCAGTTCTTC
>TRBV12-3/TRBV12-4|NA|NA|TRBJ2-7|15
CASSLGDLRSREQYF
TGTGCCAGCAGTTTAGGGGACCTGAGGAGCCGCGAGCAGTACTTC
>TRBV5-1|TRBD2|NA|TRBJ2-7|17
CASNPTSGPPGAYEQYF
TGCGCCAGCAATCCGACTAGCGGGCCTCCCGGGGCCTACGAGCAGTACTTC
>TRBV2|TRBD1|NA|TRBJ2-2|14
CASSDGQGPGELFF
TGTGCCAGCAGTGATGGACAGGGGCCCGGGGAGCTGTTTTTT
>TRBV29-1|NA|NA|TRBJ1-2|13
CSVGLGQNYGYTF
TGCAGCGTTGGTTTGGGGCAGAACTATGGCTACACCTTC
>TRBV6-5|NA|few|TRBJ2-1|15
CASSPLGGTYNEQFF
TGTGCCAGCAGTCCCCTAGGGGGAACGTACAATGAGCAGTTCTTC
>TRBV12-3/TRBV12-4|TRBD2|NA|TRBJ2-3|16
CASSPLGSGSTDTQYF
TGTGCCAGCAGTCCCCTGGGTAGCGGGAGCACAGATACGCAGTATTTT
>TRBV6-1|NA|once|TRBJ2-1|13
CASNLGAGNEQFF
TGTGCCAGCAACCTGGGGGCTGGCAATGAGCAGTTCTTC
>TRBV6-5|NA|once|TRBJ1-4|12
CASSYDHEKLFF
TGTGCCAGCAGTTACGATCATGAAAAACTGTTTTTT
>TRBV28|NA|NA|TRBJ1-2|15
CASSLWEREGYGYTF
TGTGCCAGCAGTTTATGGGAAAGGGAGGGCTATGGCTACACCTTC
>TRBV15|TRBD2|NA|TRBJ2-1|18
CATSRDCRGGPPCNEQFF
TGTGCCACCAGCAGAGATTGCCGGGGGGGCCCGCCCTGCAATGAGCAGTTCTTC
>TRBV29-1|NA|NA|TRBJ2-5|16
CSVEDLVAGTSETQYF
TGCAGCGTTGAAGATTTAGTTGCGGGTACGAGCGAGACCCAGTACTTC
>TRBV29-1|TRBD1|NA|TRBJ2-3|15
CSVETGTGEGYTQYF
TGCAGCGTTGAAACCGGGACAGGGGAAGGATATACGCAGTATTTT
>TRBV7-8|TRBD2|NA|TRBJ2-5|16
CASSLWTSGRGETQYF
TGTGCCAGCAGCTTGTGGACTAGCGGGAGAGGGGAGACCCAGTACTTC
>TRBV5-1|NA|NA|TRBJ1-1|15
CASSLVRGANTEAFF
TGCGCCAGCAGCTTGGTCCGGGGTGCGAACACTGAAGCTTTCTTT
>TRBV3-1|NA|NA|TRBJ2-3|15
CASSQDGQGSDTQYF
TGTGCCAGCAGCCAAGATGGCCAGGGGAGCGATACGCAGTATTTT
>TRBV5-1|NA|once|TRBJ2-1|17
CASSPLIETGNYNEQFF
TGCGCCAGCAGCCCGCTAATCGAGACAGGTAACTACAATGAGCAGTTCTTC
>TRBV6-5|TRBD1|few|TRBJ1-1|15
CASSPGTGSRAEAFF
TGTGCCAGCAGTCCCGGGACAGGGAGTCGCGCTGAAGCTTTCTTT
>TRBV11-2|NA|NA|TRBJ2-7|16
CASSLSGSVPYYEQYF
TGTGCCAGCAGCTTAAGCGGGTCGGTCCCCTACTACGAGCAGTACTTC
>TRBV7-9|NA|NA|TRBJ2-1|14
CASSLANSMHEQFF
TGTGCCAGCAGCTTAGCCAATAGCATGCATGAGCAGTTCTTC
>TRBV7-3|TRBD2|NA|TRBJ2-1|17
CASSPLGLAGGMNEQFF
TGTGCCAGCAGCCCCCTAGGACTAGCGGGAGGAATGAATGAGCAGTTCTTC
>TRBV7-2|NA|NA|TRBJ2-5|15
CASSLYWSWGETQYF
TGTGCCAGCAGCTTATATTGGAGTTGGGGAGAGACCCAGTACTTC
>TRBV9|NA|many|TRBJ2-7|13
CASSVGPSYEQYF
TGTGCCAGCAGCGTGGGGCCTTCCTACGAGCAGTACTTC